The 12 T cell receptor beta chains below come from one sample, sequenced in a study of cytomegalovirus exposure and HLA in healthy donors. The PCR made use of 60 Vbeta and 13 Jbeta primers. Using immunoSEQ multiplex PCR, the repertoire was profiled, and TCRdb retains in-frame clones only, with some absent. The sample yields some 92,000 clones, under 85% seen once. Sequencing was done on a sample of PBMCs. The receptor set was obtained from a man in his thirties or forties in good health and CMV-seronegative.

This chain links TRBV7-9 with TRBJ1-2, with D tentatively TRBD1 (6 bases). The CDR3 is 12 residues long. The V gene's germline CDR1 is SEHNR and CDR2 FQNEAQ (reference sequence). The V and J ends lost 5 bases and 5 bases respectively, with 9 bases between them. The DNA for the CDR3 is TGTGCCAGCAGCCCCCAGGGGTATGGCTACACCTTC. Its protein is CASSPQGYGYTF.

The rearrangement joins TRBV7-9 to TRBJ2-2; D uncertain. Trimming stripped 2 bases from V and 4 bases from J, with 8 bases between. CDR1 is SEHNR and CDR2 is FQNEAQ in the germline V gene (reference sequence). This CDR3 is built from 14 residues. As DNA, the CDR3 is TGTGCCAGCAGCTTATCACAGAGCACCGGGGAGCTGTTTTTT. Translation: CASSLSQSTGELFF.

The chain employs TRBV27 and TRBJ2-7, with D tentatively TRBD1 (6 bases). Trimming left V 4 bases short and J 7 bases short, with 23 bases between. The CDR3 is made up of 16 amino acids. Germline loops: CDR1 MNHEY, CDR2 SMNVEV (reference sequence). The CDR3 bases are TGTGCCAGCAGTTATAGTCCAGGGGCGTCTTCTCGTGAGCAGTACTTC. Translation gives CASSYSPGASSREQYF.

V gene TRBV5-1 combines with J gene TRBJ2-7; D possibly corresponds to TRBD1 (5 bases). Between the trimmed V and J ends, which lost 5 bases and 0 bases, there was a span of 12 bases. CDR1 is SGHRS and CDR2 is YFSETQ in the germline V gene. The length of the CDR3 is 14 residues. This CDR3 is CASREQGSSYEQYF. DNA of the CDR3: TGCGCCAGCAGGGAGCAGGGCAGCTCCTACGAGCAGTACTTC.

The chain employs TRBV5-1 and TRBJ1-1; 9 bases line up with TRBD1. The CDR3 sequence is 15 residues long. Germline V gives CDR1 SGHRS, CDR2 YFSETQ. After removal of 4 bases from V and 6 bases from J, the junction contained 10 bases not matched to a gene. The DNA for the CDR3 is TGCGCCAGCAGCCGATCAACAGGGGGCATCGCTGAAGCTTTCTTT. Its protein is CASSRSTGGIAEAFF.

J is TRBJ1-1 and V is TRBV7-2; D gene ambiguous. The CDR3 contains 15 residues. With 5 bases removed from V and 1 base from J, the gap between germline ends came to 14 bases. Germline assignment: CDR1 SGHTA and CDR2 FQGNSA. The CDR3 loop is CASSPLTYPNTEAFF. The CDR3 DNA is TGTGCCAGCAGCCCCCTTACTTACCCGAACACTGAAGCTTTCTTT.

The V call is TRBV11-3, the J call TRBJ2-1; TRBD2 agrees at 8 bases. The CDR3 has 17 residues. Germline-derived CDR1 and CDR2 are SGHNT and YENEEA. V was pared by 1 base and J by 0 bases, with 5 bases of the junction left unmatched. The CDR3 here is CASSLALAGGSYNEQFF. Written as DNA, the CDR3 is TGTGCCAGCAGCTTAGCTCTGGCGGGGGGCTCCTACAATGAGCAGTTCTTC.

This sequence joins TRBV25-1 and TRBJ2-1; D may be TRBD2 (6 bases). With 4 bases removed from V and 6 bases from J, the gap between germline ends came to 13 bases. The V gene's germline CDR1 is MGHDK and CDR2 SYGVNS. This CDR3 is 14 amino acids long. As DNA, the CDR3 is TGTGCCAGCAGTGCTGACGGAGGGAGCAATGAGCAGTTCTTC. Residues: CASSADGGSNEQFF.

The V gene is TRBV7-8, the J gene TRBJ1-1; D may be TRBD1 (6 bases). The CDR3 is made up of 14 amino acids. V was pared by 5 bases and J by 4 bases, with 14 bases between. Germline CDR1 reads SGHVS; CDR2 reads FQNEAQ. The CDR3 nucleotides are TGTGCCAGCAGCGCCAGGGGAGAAAGCACTGAAGCTTTCTTT. This gives the protein CASSARGESTEAFF.

The chain links TRBV30 to TRBJ2-5; no clear D gene. The J call is uncertain, as TRBJ2-7 better fits the DNA end. The germline CDR1 and CDR2 sequences are GTSNPN and SVGIG (reference sequence). The length of the CDR3 is 13 residues. CDR3 DNA sequence: TGTGCCTGGAGGAAGGTAGCCGCTGACGAGCAGTACTTC. Protein: CAWRKVAADEQYF.

This clone occurred a few times. CDR3 protein: CASSPGGARTYEQYF. The CDR3 DNA reads as TGTGCCAGCAGTCCGGGGGGGGCGCGCACCTACGAGCAGTACTTC. The chain couples TRBV27 to TRBJ2-7; 8 bases are a match to TRBD2. The CDR3 consists of 15 residues. Germline-derived CDR1 and CDR2 are MNHEY and SMNVEV (reference sequence). J lost 2 bases, V lost 5 bases, and 8 bases had no gene match.

The chain uses TRBV9 and TRBJ2-6; unclear D gene. V was shortened by 4 bases and J by 0 bases, with 5 bases between the two germline ends. CDR3 size: 14 residues. Germline V lookup: CDR1 SGDLS, CDR2 YYNGEE. The CDR3 sequence: CASSPSSGANVLTF. The CDR3, as DNA: TGTGCCAGCAGCCCTTCCTCTGGGGCCAACGTCCTGACTTTC. Using reference TRBV9 and TRBJ2-6 for the parts outside the CDR3, the full variable domain is DSGVTQTPKHLITATGQRVTLRCSPRSGDLSVYWYQQSLDQGLQFLIQYYNGEERAKGNILERFSAQQFPDLHSELNLSSLELGDSALYFCASSPSSGANVLTFGAGSRLTVL.